This T cell receptor (beta chain) came from a study of regulatory T cells in long-lasting Graves disease. This clonotype was detected ten times or more. Construction of the TCR beta libraries employed iRepertoire HTBI primers in conjunction with Arm-PCR of CDR3 regions. TCRdb called the multiplex PCR reads again in MiXCR, with one record for every CDR3 protein. The sample lists 450,000 to 650,000 distinct CDR3 sequences; about 16% were seen once. The CDR3 is 17 residues long. V was clipped by 4 bases and J by 3 bases, with 22 bases between them. Germline CDR1 and CDR2: SGHRS and YFSETQ. Time point described: newly diagnosed GD, antithyroid drugs for less than 3 months. Isolated PBMC RNA provided the starting material for the TCR library. The sample was also reused in another study, on T cells in Graves' hyperthyroidism and ophthalmopathy.

The starting material was peripheral blood mononuclear cells (PBMCs), obtained at new diagnosis, from a patient treated with antithyroid drugs. The chain has TRBV5-1 and TRBJ1-1; the D gene is possibly TRBD1 (6 bases). This TCR was recovered from a middle-aged woman with Graves disease. CDR3 sequence reads: CASSPTLAQGLYTEAFF. The CDR3 DNA reads as TGCGCCAGCAGCCCAACCCTGGCCCAGGGGCTTTACACTGAAGCTTTCTTT. Full variable domain (rest looked up from reference TRBV5-1 and TRBJ1-1): KAGVTQTPRYLIKTRGQQVTLSCSPISGHRSVSWYQQTPGQGLQFLFEYFSETQRNKGNFPGRFSGRQFSNSRSEMNVSTLELGDSALYLCASSPTLAQGLYTEAFFGQGTRLTVV.